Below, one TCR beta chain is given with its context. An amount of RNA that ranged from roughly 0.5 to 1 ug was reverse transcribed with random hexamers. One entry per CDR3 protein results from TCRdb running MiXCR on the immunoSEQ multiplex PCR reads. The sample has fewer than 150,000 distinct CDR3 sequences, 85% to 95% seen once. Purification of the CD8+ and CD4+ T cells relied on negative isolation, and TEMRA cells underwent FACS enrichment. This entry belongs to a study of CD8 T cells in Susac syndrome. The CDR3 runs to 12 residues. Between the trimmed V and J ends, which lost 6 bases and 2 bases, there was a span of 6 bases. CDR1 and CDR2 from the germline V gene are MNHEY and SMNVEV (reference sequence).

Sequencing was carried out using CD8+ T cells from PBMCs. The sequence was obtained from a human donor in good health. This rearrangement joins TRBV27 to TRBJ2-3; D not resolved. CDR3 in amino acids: CASRDLTDTQYF. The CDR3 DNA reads TGTGCCAGCAGGGACCTCACAGATACGCAGTATTTT.